These 25 T cell receptor beta chains were sequenced from one sample in a study of T cell repertoires in cytomegalovirus infection. TCRdb re-called the reads with MiXCR, one entry per CDR3 protein. The table records approximately 730,000 distinct CDR3 sequences, roughly 33% of them present only once. These receptors' antigens are unknown. The source material was cultured PBMCs, sampled from culture after CMV antigen stimulation. The source of these receptors is a human donor in good health (CMV status not recorded). Some clones in this sample may be carry-over from other donors' samples.

To note about this clonotype: A clone one base away is much larger, so this may be a read error. The gene calls are TRBV12-3 or TRBV12-4 and TRBJ1-1; no clear D gene. Trimming pared 6 bases from V and 0 bases from J, leaving 11 bases between. CDR3 length: 14 residues. The CDR3 sequence is CASSPTMMNTEAFF. The CDR3, as DNA: TGTGCCAGCAGCCCGACGATGATGAACACTGAAGCTTTCTTT.

CDR3 in amino acids: CASTVVSIAGELFF. CDR3 sequence (DNA): TGTGCCAGCACCGTGGTCTCCATAGCCGGGGAGCTGTTTTTT. The chain recombines TRBV12-3 or TRBV12-4 with TRBJ2-2; D remains unclear. V was shortened by 7 bases and J by 6 bases, with 15 bases between the two germline ends. The length of the CDR3 is 14 residues.

The V gene is TRBV7-6, the J gene TRBJ2-3; TRBD2 agrees at 10 bases. V dropped 5 bases and J dropped 1; count of bases not matched to a gene: 6. Germline V CDR1 and CDR2: SGHVS, FNYEAQ. CDR3 length: 16 amino acids. CDR3 protein: CASSRAGTSGTDTQYF. CDR3 sequence (DNA): TGTGCCAGCAGCCGCGCGGGGACTAGCGGCACAGATACGCAGTATTTT.

This clonotype has a count of ten or more. The chain couples TRBV27 to TRBJ1-6; 8 bases are shared with TRBD1. CDR3 size: 17 residues. V lost 3 bases and J lost 0; bases outside the gene matches: 4. Per the germline V gene, CDR1 is MNHEY and CDR2 is SMNVEV (reference sequence). The CDR3, as DNA: TGTGCCAGCAGTTTGCCGGACAGGGCCTCCTATAATTCACCCCTCCACTTT. It specifies CASSLPDRASYNSPLHF.

The chain recombines TRBV12-5 with TRBJ1-1; the match to TRBD1 covers 7 bases. Germline loops: CDR1 LGHNT, CDR2 FRNRAP. Unmatched junction bases numbered 11, after V lost 5 bases and J lost 5 bases. CDR3 length: 15 amino acids. CDR3 region: CASGRPRQGETEAFF. Here the CDR3 DNA reads TGTGCTAGTGGTCGGCCCCGACAGGGCGAGACTGAAGCTTTCTTT.

The V call is TRBV19, the J call TRBJ2-5; 11 nucleotides match TRBD1. The CDR3 contains 16 residues. Germline CDR1 LNHDA, CDR2 SQIVND (reference sequence). V was pared by 4 bases and J by 2 bases, with 6 bases of the junction left unmatched. The CDR3, as DNA: TGTGCCAGTAGTAAGGGGACAGGGGGAAATCAAGAGACCCAGTACTTC. Translation gives CASSKGTGGNQETQYF.

The table lists this clonotype with a few counts. V gene TRBV7-6 combines with J gene TRBJ2-1, with TRBD1 as a possible D gene (7 bases). The germline CDR1 and CDR2 sequences are SGHVS and FNYEAQ. Deletions cut 5 bases from V and 7 bases from J, with 15 bases between. This CDR3 spans 14 amino acids. This chain's CDR3 is CASSTGGGMNEQFF. CDR3 coding DNA: TGTGCCAGCAGCACCGGAGGGGGCATGAATGAGCAGTTCTTC. Variable domain in full (rest from reference TRBV7-6 and TRBJ2-1): GAGVSQSPRYKVTKRGQDVALRCDPISGHVSLYWYRQALGQGPEFLTYFNYEAQQDKSGLPNDRFSAERPEGSISTLTIQRTEQRDSAMYRCASSTGGGMNEQFFGPGTRLTVL.

This clonotype has more than one count but fewer than ten. The chain links TRBV19 to TRBJ1-1, with D uncertain. V shed 8 bases and J shed 2 bases, with 15 bases lying between them. Germline V CDR1 and CDR2: LNHDA, SQIVND (reference sequence). CDR3 length: 14 residues. The CDR3 sequence is CASRASDFNTEAFF. CDR3 bases: TGTGCCAGTCGGGCCAGCGACTTTAACACTGAAGCTTTCTTT.

A remark on this clonotype: Just one base apart from a much larger clone, this may be a read error. The genes are TRBV7-2 and TRBJ2-3; D gene unclear. This CDR3 has 14 amino acids. The germline CDR1 and CDR2 sequences are SGHTA and FQGNSA. The CDR3 loop is CASRLDPGTYTQYF. The DNA for the CDR3 is TGTGCCAGCAGGTTAGACCCGGGCACATATACGCAGTATTTT.

As to this clonotype: A much larger clone is a single base away; this may be a read error. V and J are TRBV7-9 and TRBJ2-1; D uncertain. Trimming took 3 bases from V and 8 from J, leaving 5 bases between them. The CDR3 covers 11 residues. Per germline, CDR1 SEHNR and CDR2 FQNEAQ (reference sequence). CDR3 DNA: TGTGCCAGCAGCTTTATGGATGAGCAGTTCTTC. Its translation is CASSFMDEQFF.

This clonotype was found a few times. The genes are TRBV20-1 and TRBJ2-1, with 7 bases aligning to TRBD1. V lost 1 base, J lost 3 bases, and 9 bases stayed unmatched. CDR3 size: 16 residues. Germline values: CDR1 DFQATT, CDR2 SNEGSKA (reference sequence). CDR3 sequence: CSARGDRANVYNEQFF. CDR3 DNA sequence: TGCAGTGCTAGAGGTGACAGGGCGAACGTCTACAATGAGCAGTTCTTC.

This chain uses TRBV20-1 with TRBJ1-5, with a weak D call TRBD1 (5 bases). Germline V lookup: CDR1 DFQATT, CDR2 SNEGSKA (reference sequence). V was trimmed by 3 bases and J by 5 bases, leaving 17 bases between them. This CDR3 has 15 residues. CDR3 in DNA: TGCAGTGCTAGCCGCGTTGGGGGGATCGATCAGCCCCAGCATTTT. Encoded protein: CSASRVGGIDQPQHF.

This clonotype was seen only a few times. This chain connects TRBV7-2 to TRBJ2-3; D might be TRBD2 (5 bases). Germline V gives CDR1 SGHTA, CDR2 FQGNSA. The CDR3 extends over 13 amino acids. V was pared by 0 bases and J by 11 bases, with 12 bases between. The CDR3: CASSLAPRGEQYF. The CDR3 DNA is TGTGCCAGCAGCTTAGCCCCCCGGGGTGAGCAGTATTTT.

The chain joins TRBV12-3 or TRBV12-4 to TRBJ1-5; D call uncertain. With 0 bases removed from V and 4 bases from J, the gap between germline ends came to 13 bases. CDR3 length: 16 amino acids. CDR3 amino acids: CASSLALWGRNQPQHF. CDR3 nucleotide sequence: TGTGCCAGCAGTTTAGCGCTTTGGGGTCGGAATCAGCCCCAGCATTTT.

This clonotype turned up a few times. This chain connects TRBV7-9 to TRBJ2-7; TRBD1 or TRBD2 may be the D gene (5 bases each). CDR1 and CDR2 (germline): SEHNR, FQNEAQ (reference sequence). The CDR3 is 15 amino acids. V lost 5 bases and J lost 3, with 17 bases in between. Here the CDR3 reads CASSRAGSGSYEQYF. The CDR3 bases are TGTGCCAGCAGCCGAGCTGGATCAGGGAGCTACGAGCAGTACTTC.

The CDR3 coding sequence is TGTGCCAGCAGTCCCGTAGGGCGTCAGACCCAGTACTTC. Translated: CASSPVGRQTQYF. This rearrangement joins TRBV7-2 to TRBJ2-5; D remains ambiguous. The CDR3 runs 13 residues. V lost 6 bases, J lost 6 bases, and 14 bases lay in between. Per the germline V gene, CDR1 is SGHTA and CDR2 is FQGNSA.

This clonotype showed up just a few times. The rearrangement uses TRBV11-2 and TRBJ2-1; 7 positions match TRBD2. V lost 6 bases and J lost 0; bases outside the gene matches: 8. The CDR3 runs to 16 residues. The germline gives CDR1 SGHAT, CDR2 FQNNGV. CDR3 in DNA: TGTGCCAGCAGAACTGGGAGGGCCCTCTCCTACAATGAGCAGTTCTTC. It yields the protein CASRTGRALSYNEQFF.

The table lists this clonotype with a few counts. V usage is TRBV6-2 or TRBV6-3 and J usage is TRBJ2-4; 8 nucleotides align to TRBD2. The V gene's germline CDR1 is MNHEY and CDR2 SVGEGT. V lost 4 bases, J lost 6 bases, and 2 bases stayed unmatched. This CDR3 region has 13 residues. The CDR3 sequence: CASSLAGSNIQYF. CDR3 in DNA: TGTGCCAGCAGTTTAGCGGGATCAAACATTCAGTACTTC.

This clonotype came up many times. The CDR3 nucleotides are TGTGCCAGCAGCGAGACAGGCCCGGGATCACCCCTCCACTTT. This translates into CASSETGPGSPLHF. This chain links TRBV7-2 with TRBJ1-6; D perhaps matches TRBD1 (6 bases). The ends were cut back, 5 bases at V and 10 bases at J, with 15 bases in the middle. The CDR3 is 14 residues long. From germline, CDR1 is SGHTA and CDR2 FQGNSA.

This clonotype was seen only once. The rearrangement uses TRBV11-2 and TRBJ2-7, with D tentatively TRBD2 (6 bases). With 7 bases removed from V and 9 bases from J, the gap between germline ends came to 19 bases. From germline, CDR1 is SGHAT and CDR2 FQNNGV. This CDR3 is 13 amino acids long. The CDR3 region has the DNA TGTGCCAGCACCCCGGTCATTATGGGGGGGCAGTACTTC. It is translated as CASTPVIMGGQYF.

This chain connects TRBV28 to TRBJ1-5; D is possibly TRBD1 (5 bases). V lost 5 bases, J lost 2 bases, and 16 bases lay in between. Germline lookup yields CDR1 MDHEN and CDR2 SYDVKM. This CDR3 spans 16 amino acids. The CDR3, as DNA: TGTGCCAGCAGTCTCTTTGGGGGGGTGCGCAATCAGCCCCAGCATTTT. This codes for CASSLFGGVRNQPQHF.

The V gene is TRBV6-2 or TRBV6-3, the J gene TRBJ2-1, with D perhaps matching TRBD2 (5 bases). Trimming took 7 bases from V and 2 from J, leaving 9 bases between them. Germline CDR1 reads MNHEY; CDR2 reads SVGEGT. This CDR3 is 13 amino acids long. This CDR3 reads CASISGAYNEQFF. CDR3 coding DNA: TGTGCCAGCATTTCCGGGGCCTACAATGAGCAGTTCTTC.

CDR3 sequence reads: CASSLAGGGANSPLHF. In DNA, the CDR3 is TGTGCCAGCAGCTTGGCGGGGGGGGGGGCCAATTCACCCCTCCACTTT. The chain links TRBV11-2 to TRBJ1-6, with D possibly TRBD1 on 6 matching bases. In germline, CDR1 is SGHAT, CDR2 FQNNGV. CDR3 size: 16 residues. V lost 3 bases, J lost 7 bases, and 16 bases lay in between.

The chain has TRBV7-9 and TRBJ1-2; 12 nucleotides agree with TRBD1. The CDR3 is 14 residues long. The germline gives CDR1 SEHNR, CDR2 FQNEAQ (reference sequence). Trimming at V came to 6 bases and at J to 7 bases, leaving 6 bases not matched to a gene. The CDR3 DNA reads TGTGCCAGCAGGACCGGGACAGGGGGCTTTGGCTACACCTTC. Translated, it gives CASRTGTGGFGYTF.

Points on this clonotype: Being one base from a much bigger clone, this may be a read error. The chain combines TRBV7-8 with TRBJ1-1; D remains ambiguous. This CDR3 spans 14 amino acids. Germline CDR1 is SGHVS and CDR2 is FQNEAQ. V was trimmed by 5 bases and J by 9 bases, leaving 19 bases between them. The CDR3, as DNA: TGTGCCAGCAGCCCCAAGCCGGGGAAGACTAAAGCTTTCTTT. Translation: CASSPKPGKTKAFF.